The T cell receptor (beta chain) described here comes from a study of blood T cell repertoires in COVID-19. Using immunoSEQ multiplex PCR, the repertoire was profiled, and TCRdb retains in-frame clones only, with some absent. Of some 460,000 clones listed, approximately 90% were seen once; the top ten hold 0.7%. Cohorts were based on clinical histories the participants reported. The germline V and J ends were trimmed by 3 bases and 3 bases, with 9 bases remaining between them. The CDR3 runs to 13 residues. Sequencing used PBMCs or T cells enriched from blood (not recorded which). The receptor was isolated from a woman in her late teens or twenties who had recovered from COVID-19. This chain links TRBV12-3 or TRBV12-4 with TRBJ2-7; no reliable D call. CDR3 amino acids: CASSLGSLYEQYF. CDR3 nucleotides: TGTGCCAGCAGTTTGGGCAGTCTCTACGAGCAGTACTTC.